This passage covers 20 T cell receptor beta chains from one sample sequenced in a study of T cell repertoires in cytomegalovirus infection. Each CDR3 protein gets one entry after TCRdb re-called the reads with MiXCR. Among fewer than 200,000 distinct CDR3 sequences, approximately 19% were seen once, and the ten largest hold about 2.9%. The source material was PBMCs. Every receptor here comes from a human donor in good health (CMV status not recorded). Some clones in this sample may be carry-over from other donors' samples.

The rearrangement links TRBV5-1 to TRBJ2-1; TRBD2 aligns across 12 bases. Per germline, CDR1 SGHRS and CDR2 YFSETQ. CDR3 size: 15 residues. Trimming took 0 bases from V and 9 from J; bases not matched to a gene: 4. The DNA for the CDR3 is TGCGCCAGCAGCTTGGGGCTAGCGGGGGGGAGTGAGCAGTTCTTC. This gives the protein CASSLGLAGGSEQFF.

This clonotype is categorized as medium-sized. The rearrangement links TRBV7-8 to TRBJ2-1; 10 bases match TRBD1. The trim removed 1 base at V and 5 bases at J, leaving 11 bases unmatched. The CDR3 extends over 18 amino acids. Germline values: CDR1 SGHVS, CDR2 FQNEAQ. The CDR3 DNA reads as TGTGCCAGCAGCTTAGATGAATGGACAGGGGGATCCCACAATGAGCAGTTCTTC. Protein product: CASSLDEWTGGSHNEQFF.

There are a few counts of this clonotype. The chain is built from TRBV5-4 and TRBJ2-5; D call uncertain. There are 13 residues in the CDR3. With 1 base removed from V and 4 bases from J, the gap between germline ends came to 8 bases. CDR1 and CDR2 (germline): SGHNT, YYREEE (reference sequence). The CDR3: CASSLKVTETQYF. CDR3 sequence (DNA): TGTGCCAGCAGCTTGAAGGTTACAGAGACCCAGTACTTC.

This clonotype has ten or more counts. The rearrangement uses TRBV6-2 or TRBV6-3 and TRBJ1-5, with unresolved D. V lost 5 bases and J 11 bases, leaving 22 bases between the germline ends. Germline lookup yields CDR1 MNHEY and CDR2 SVGEGT. The CDR3 covers 15 residues. The CDR3 sequence is CASSQRLLSSMTQHF. CDR3 in DNA: TGTGCCAGCAGTCAGAGACTCCTATCGAGTATGACCCAGCATTTT.

In its sample, this clonotype was seen many times. This chain links TRBV7-3 with TRBJ1-1; 8 bases align to TRBD1. The germline V gene has CDR1 SGHTA and CDR2 FQGTGA. The V segment lost 2 bases and the J segment 0 bases; nucleotides outside the gene matches: 2. The CDR3 runs to 15 residues. The CDR3 DNA follows: TGTGCCAGCAGCTTACAGGGGGCGATGAACACTGAAGCTTTCTTT. It specifies CASSLQGAMNTEAFF.

This chain joins TRBV7-9 and TRBJ2-7, with D tentatively TRBD1 (5 bases). The germline V and J ends were trimmed by 5 bases and 5 bases, with 13 bases remaining between them. The CDR3 has 13 residues. Looked up from germline, CDR1 is SEHNR and CDR2 is FQNEAQ (reference sequence). The CDR3 here is CASSPLGRDEQYF. As DNA, the CDR3 is TGTGCCAGCAGCCCACTCGGCAGGGACGAGCAGTACTTC.

The gene calls are TRBV4-3 and TRBJ2-7; 10 nucleotides agree with TRBD2. V lost 4 bases, J lost 7 bases, and 10 bases stayed unmatched. The CDR3 has 15 amino acids. Looked up from germline, CDR1 is LGHNA and CDR2 is YSLEER. CDR3 loop: CASSLSAGGPGEQYF. CDR3 sequence (DNA): TGCGCCAGCAGCCTATCAGCGGGAGGGCCTGGGGAGCAGTACTTC.

This clonotype came up many times. The chain couples TRBV7-2 to TRBJ1-1, with 7 bases lining up with TRBD1. CDR3 length equals 15 residues. Germline CDR1 reads SGHTA; CDR2 reads FQGNSA. With V trimmed by 0 bases and J by 5 bases, 6 bases remained unmatched. The CDR3 protein is CASSLAQGGKTEAFF. The CDR3 region has the DNA TGTGCCAGCAGCTTAGCGCAGGGGGGGAAGACTGAAGCTTTCTTT. The full variable domain, rest sourced from reference TRBV7-2 and TRBJ1-1, is GAGVSQSPSNKVTEKGKDVELRCDPISGHTALYWYRQSLGQGLEFLIYFQGNSAPDKSGLPSDRFSAERTGGSVSTLTIQRTQQEDSAVYLCASSLAQGGKTEAFFGQGTRLTVV.

In nucleotides, the CDR3 is TGTGCCAGCAGTGTAGGGACAGCAAATACTTCACCCCTCCACTTT. Protein product: CASSVGTANTSPLHF. The V gene is TRBV2, the J gene TRBJ1-6; 7 bases match TRBD1. Germline V gives CDR1 SNHLY, CDR2 FYNNEI. The CDR3 has 15 amino acids. V lost 4 bases, J lost 9 bases, and 9 bases stayed unmatched. Based on the CDR3 plus reference TRBV2 and TRBJ1-6, the full variable domain is EPEVTQTPSHQVTQMGQEVILRCVPISNHLYFYWYRQILGQKVEFLVSFYNNEISEKSEIFDDQFSVERPDGSNFTLKIRSTKLEDSAMYFCASSVGTANTSPLHFGNGTRLTVT.

This clonotype has only a few counts. The chain uses TRBV25-1 and TRBJ1-5; no firm D call. This CDR3 contains 12 residues. The germline V gene has CDR1 MGHDK and CDR2 SYGVNS. Trimming removed 2 bases from V and 5 bases from J, with 4 bases in between. The chain's CDR3 is CASSEGDQPQHF. The CDR3 DNA reads TGTGCCAGCAGTGAAGGAGATCAGCCCCAGCATTTT.

The V and J genes are TRBV6-5 and TRBJ1-3; D is perhaps TRBD1 (6 bases). Germline CDR1 is MNHEY and CDR2 is SVGAGI. The V end lost 6 bases, the J end lost 4 bases, and 13 bases lay between the germline ends. The CDR3 runs 14 residues. The CDR3 spells CASRRWTAGNTIYF. For the CDR3, the DNA is TGTGCCAGCAGACGATGGACAGCCGGAAACACCATATATTTT.

The gene calls are TRBV7-2 and TRBJ2-7, with D unclear. The length of the CDR3 is 17 residues. Germline loops: CDR1 SGHTA, CDR2 FQGNSA. V was shortened by 6 bases and J by 0 bases, with 21 bases between the two germline ends. CDR3 DNA: TGTGCCAGCAGTACGACCCAATCCTGGGCAAACTCCTACGAGCAGTACTTC. It encodes CASSTTQSWANSYEQYF.

About this clonotype itself: A much larger clone is a single base away; this may be a read error. The chain links TRBV6-1 to TRBJ1-2, with 8 bases identical to TRBD1. Germline V CDR1 and CDR2: MNHNS, SASEGT. V lost 9 bases and J lost 3; bases outside the gene matches: 9. This CDR3 spans 14 amino acids. The CDR3 sequence: CARGPTTGDYGYTF. CDR3 nucleotides: TGTGCCAGAGGGCCCACGACAGGGGACTATGGCTACACCTTC.

The chain is built from TRBV15 and TRBJ2-1, with D perhaps TRBD2 (5 bases). This CDR3 spans 14 amino acids. V lost 3 bases and J lost 7, with 13 bases in between. Germline lookup yields CDR1 LNHNV and CDR2 YYDKDF (reference sequence). The CDR3 DNA reads TGTGCCACCAGCAGCCAAGGACTGACAAATGAGCAGTTCTTC. Protein: CATSSQGLTNEQFF.

This clonotype was seen more than once but under ten times. This chain joins TRBV12-3 or TRBV12-4 and TRBJ2-5, with D hard to call. Trimming pared 5 bases from V and 2 bases from J, leaving 12 bases between. The CDR3 is 14 amino acids. CDR3 protein: CASSPLGIQETQYF. DNA for the CDR3: TGTGCCAGCAGTCCCCTAGGGATACAAGAGACCCAGTACTTC.

This clonotype was observed a handful of times. The chain couples TRBV7-2 to TRBJ2-7, with 9 bases aligning to TRBD2. The CDR3 sequence is 14 residues long. V lost 6 bases and J lost 0; bases outside the gene matches: 3. CDR1 is SGHTA, CDR2 FQGNSA, per germline. Written as DNA, the CDR3 is TGTGCCAGCAGGCGGACTAGCGACTCCTACGAGCAGTACTTC. Protein product: CASRRTSDSYEQYF.

This clonotype was seen a handful of times. The gene calls are TRBV4-3 and TRBJ2-1, with D hard to call. This CDR3 contains 12 residues. CDR1 is LGHNA and CDR2 is YSLEER in the germline V gene. Trimming removed 0 bases from V and 10 bases from J, with 7 bases in between. CDR3 coding DNA: TGCGCCAGCAGCCAAGATGGCCGGGAGCAGTTCTTC. This gives the protein CASSQDGREQFF.

V and J are TRBV7-8 and TRBJ2-3, with 11 bases identical to TRBD1. CDR1 and CDR2 (germline): SGHVS, FQNEAQ. CDR3 length equals 19 residues. The V segment lost 6 bases and the J segment 9 bases; nucleotides outside the gene matches: 23. The CDR3 coding sequence is TGTGCCAGCAGTAAACAATCCGAAGCCGGGACAGGGGGTAGAAGGACGCAGTATTTT. Translated, it gives CASSKQSEAGTGGRRTQYF.

The chain is built from TRBV7-9 and TRBJ2-1; TRBD2 matches at 10 bases. Per germline, CDR1 SEHNR and CDR2 FQNEAQ (reference sequence). J lost 3 bases, V lost 4 bases, and 3 bases had no gene match. The CDR3 extends over 15 amino acids. In DNA, the CDR3 is TGTGCCAGCAGCTCCGGACTAGCGGTCTACAATGAGCAGTTCTTC. Its translation: CASSSGLAVYNEQFF.

The J gene is TRBJ2-7, the V gene TRBV7-9; 7 bases map to TRBD1. CDR1 is SEHNR, CDR2 FQNEAQ, per germline (reference sequence). V shed 4 bases, J shed 2 bases, and the junction held 11 bases outside the gene matches. This CDR3 is built from 16 residues. CDR3 loop: CASSSSSGTATYEQYF. CDR3 nucleotides: TGTGCCAGCAGCTCCAGCTCCGGGACAGCAACCTACGAGCAGTACTTC.